Listed below are T cell receptor beta chains from one sample, sequenced in a study of shared clonotypes between healthy human individuals. The protocol was immunoSEQ multiplex PCR, while the TCRdb copy is restricted to in-frame clones and leaves out a portion. This repertoire shows 950,000 to 1,200,000 clones, 70% to 80% found once; its top ten account for almost 0.9%. Sequencing used memory CD4+ T cells from PBMCs. Receptors were obtained from a man between 18 and 35 years old in good health. Some clones in this sample may be carry-over from other donors' samples. CDR3s include the opening cysteine and the closing phenylalanine or tryptophan.

cdr3_aa j_call v_call
CASSFSTDSGNTIYF TRBJ1-3 TRBV27
CASCRSAGGVDEQFF TRBJ2-1 TRBV6-1
CASSLGGTGLGGNTIYF TRBJ1-3 TRBV28
CASSLQNLWGARSEQFF TRBJ2-1 TRBV7-9
CSSTGNTEAFF TRBJ1-1 TRBV20-1
CASSPPGGTYEQYF TRBJ2-7 TRBV11-2
CASSVVRGEQYF TRBJ2-7 TRBV2
CASSVGPENTEAFF TRBJ1-1 TRBV9
CASSPGQGLNEKLFF TRBJ1-4 TRBV4-1
CASSPDNNEQFF TRBJ2-1 TRBV18
CASSPAQGARETQYF TRBJ2-5 TRBV18
CASSAGPGGSSYEQYF TRBJ2-7 TRBV4-1
CASSPQGAGEQYF TRBJ2-5 TRBV5-1
CASSLATGNTGELFF TRBJ2-2 TRBV5-4
CASKAGGSSYNEQFF TRBJ2-1 TRBV19
CATAGQVSYEQYF TRBJ2-7 TRBV2
CASSVDRNTGELFF TRBJ2-2 TRBV11-3
CASRARVAEAFF TRBJ1-1 TRBV10-2
CASSYGTGSDGYTF TRBJ1-2 TRBV6-6
CASSLGATTNEKLFF TRBJ1-4 TRBV5-1
CASSHPSRGSYEQYF TRBJ2-7 TRBV6-5
CASSRGQGNYGYTF TRBJ1-2 TRBV5-1
CASSPQSAGRQPQHF TRBJ1-5 TRBV7-2
CASSLEGRAGYEQYF TRBJ2-7 TRBV5-4
CASRLAGSYEQYF TRBJ2-7 TRBV7-2
CATSDPGLAGEIAKNIQYF TRBJ2-4 TRBV15
CASSLGRGSNYGYTF TRBJ1-2 TRBV5-4
CAVSEVGNTIYF TRBJ1-3 TRBV10-3
CASSEGRSTGELFF TRBJ2-2 TRBV2
CASSLLRGAVYGYTF TRBJ1-2 TRBV7-9
CASSLLRYTEAFF TRBJ1-1 TRBV27
CASSWEREEAGELFF TRBJ2-2 TRBV5-6
CATSRGVYYEQYF TRBJ2-7 TRBV28